This T cell receptor beta chain was profiled in a study of radiation and T cells in renal cell carcinoma. The time point is: blood 2 weeks post-SBRT. The sample's treatment: 15 Gy SBRT to primary tumor, nephrectomy 4 weeks later. Looked up from germline, CDR1 is SGHVS and CDR2 is FQNEAQ. J gave up 2 bases and V 5 bases, and 7 bases lay outside the gene matches. There are 15 residues in the CDR3. The study's findings and limits: Pretreatment tumor biopsies were lacking, so baseline clonotypes are unknown.

Clones were read by immunoSEQ multiplex PCR, and TCRdb kept only the in-frame ones, dropping some. The profile covers about 120,000 clones, with about 81% appearing a single time and around 6.1% taken by the ten largest. Turning to this clone: Its antigen is unidentified.

This TCR was recovered from a man in his fifties or sixties with renal cell carcinoma. The V and J genes are TRBV7-8 and TRBJ2-5, with TRBD1 identical over 8 bases. Sequencing used blood, obtained from a patient whose treatment included radiotherapy and nephrectomy. For the CDR3, the DNA is TGTGCCAGCAGCAAAAGACAGGGGTTGCAAGAGACCCAGTACTTC. It encodes CASSKRQGLQETQYF.